The source of this T cell receptor beta chain is a study of blood T cells in healthy people across ages. Regarding the study as a whole: Underestimates were what the diversity estimates from one million T cells were considered to be. Donor CMV status, an unknown factor, possibly confounded changes in expanded clonotypes.

Combining a sample-barcoded 5' primer with a J-beta primer mix, a second PCR ran for roughly 7 to 11 cycles. TCRdb recomputed calls from the 5' RACE reads with MiXCR, one row per CDR3 protein. The sample has a few hundred thousand distinct CDR3 sequences, approximately 51% seen once. A remark on this clonotype: The target antigen is unknown.

The CDR3 spans 13 residues. CDR1 and CDR2 (germline): SGHTA, FQGNSA. The junction had 10 bases not matched to a gene; V was cut back by 2 bases and J by 15 bases. The sequencing input was blood. This sequence originates from a man aged 55 to 70 in good health. J is TRBJ2-4 and V is TRBV7-2, with 7 positions matching TRBD2. The CDR3 DNA follows: TGTGCCAGCAGCTTACCCTCCGGGAGGAGCTGGTACTTC. Translation: CASSLPSGRSWYF.